This T cell receptor (beta chain) was recorded in a study of cytomegalovirus exposure and HLA in healthy donors. With regard to this clone: Antigen specificity is unknown.

Only in-frame clones appear in the TCRdb table, and some are missing; sequencing was by immunoSEQ multiplex PCR. The repertoire holds approximately 59,000 clones, with 80% to 95% as singletons. Study-level results: A few CMV-associated chains were confirmed in vitro to be specific for CMV antigens. The majority of TCR sequences were rare, yet some public TCRs appeared in many donors.

Sequencing was done on a sample of PBMCs. The receptor was derived from a man younger than 35 in good health and CMV-seropositive.

CDR3 nucleotides: TGCGCCAGCAGCTTGGAAGGCGGAGGCAATCAGCCCCAGCATTTT. The encoded protein is CASSLEGGGNQPQHF. The rearrangement links TRBV5-1 to TRBJ1-5; D is unclear. This CDR3 spans 15 amino acids. The ends were cut back, 0 bases at V and 2 bases at J, with 9 bases in the middle. Germline values: CDR1 SGHRS, CDR2 YFSETQ.